These T cell receptor beta chains were read from a single sample in a study of blood T cell repertoires in COVID-19. Assay used: immunoSEQ multiplex PCR; TCRdb lists only in-frame clones, some missing. The table lists fewer than 200,000 clones, 85% to 90% of them singletons. Sequencing was carried out using peripheral blood. The source of these receptors is a man aged 35 to 55 with active or convalescent COVID-19. Each CDR3 is given with its conserved first and last residue. The D gene is left open where the match is weak.

j_gene: TRBJ1-5; len: 18; v_gene: TRBV4-1; d_gene: NA; CDR3aa: CASSQDPITYRINQPQHF
j_gene: TRBJ1-2; len: 16; v_gene: TRBV9; d_gene: TRBD1; CDR3aa: CASSVGQGALNYGYTF
j_gene: TRBJ1-5; len: 16; v_gene: TRBV5-6; d_gene: NA; CDR3aa: CASSLAKRGYDQPQHF
j_gene: TRBJ2-5; len: 16; v_gene: TRBV5-1; d_gene: TRBD2; CDR3aa: CASSSGTSGGQETQYF
j_gene: TRBJ2-1; len: 21; v_gene: TRBV27; d_gene: TRBD2; CDR3aa: CASSLRIPGLAGESSYNEQFF
j_gene: TRBJ1-5; len: 16; v_gene: TRBV7-9; d_gene: NA; CDR3aa: CASSLEGGRENQPQHF
j_gene: TRBJ1-6; len: 16; v_gene: TRBV19; d_gene: TRBD1; CDR3aa: CASSIQGASYNSPLHF
j_gene: TRBJ1-4; len: 14; v_gene: TRBV30; d_gene: NA; CDR3aa: CAWFHPARVEKLFF
j_gene: TRBJ2-2; len: 13; v_gene: TRBV6-1; d_gene: NA; CDR3aa: CASSELAIGELFF
j_gene: TRBJ1-1; len: 16; v_gene: TRBV19; d_gene: TRBD1; CDR3aa: CASKTRTGIDATEAFF
j_gene: TRBJ2-7; len: 14; v_gene: TRBV5-1; d_gene: TRBD2; CDR3aa: CASSLVAGDVEQYF
j_gene: TRBJ2-7; len: 14; v_gene: TRBV7-9; d_gene: TRBD1; CDR3aa: CASRKTGDSYEQYF
j_gene: TRBJ2-1; len: 19; v_gene: TRBV5-1; d_gene: TRBD2; CDR3aa: CASSVGLAGGISSYNEQFF
j_gene: TRBJ1-4; len: 11; v_gene: TRBV20-1; d_gene: NA; CDR3aa: CSAKGVEKLFF
j_gene: TRBJ1-6; len: 13; v_gene: TRBV28; d_gene: NA; CDR3aa: CASSFRGNSPLHF
j_gene: TRBJ1-3; len: 13; v_gene: TRBV3-1/TRBV3-2; d_gene: NA; CDR3aa: CASSQETLGTIYF
j_gene: TRBJ2-3; len: 14; v_gene: TRBV10-2; d_gene: TRBD2; CDR3aa: CASRGGIRTDTQYF
j_gene: TRBJ2-5; len: 18; v_gene: TRBV7-2; d_gene: TRBD2; CDR3aa: CASSLTSGGTTKEETQYF